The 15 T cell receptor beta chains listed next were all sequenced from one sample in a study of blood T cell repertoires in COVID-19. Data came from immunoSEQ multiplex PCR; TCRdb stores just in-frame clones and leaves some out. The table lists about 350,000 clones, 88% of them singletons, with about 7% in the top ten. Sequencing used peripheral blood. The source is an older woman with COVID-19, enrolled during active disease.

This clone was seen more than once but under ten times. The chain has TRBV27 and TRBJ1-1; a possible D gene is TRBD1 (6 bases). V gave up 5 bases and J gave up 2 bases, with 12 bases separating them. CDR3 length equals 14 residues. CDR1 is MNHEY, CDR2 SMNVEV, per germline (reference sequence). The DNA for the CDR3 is TGTGCCAGCAGTCAACGGACAGCCAACACTGAAGCTTTCTTT. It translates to CASSQRTANTEAFF.

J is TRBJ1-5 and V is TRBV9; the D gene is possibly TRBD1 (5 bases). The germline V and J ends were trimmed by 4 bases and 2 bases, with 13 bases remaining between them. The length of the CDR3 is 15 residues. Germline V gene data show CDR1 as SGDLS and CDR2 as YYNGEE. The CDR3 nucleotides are TGTGCCAGCAGCTCATCAGGGTTGGGCAATCAGCCCCAGCATTTT. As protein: CASSSSGLGNQPQHF.

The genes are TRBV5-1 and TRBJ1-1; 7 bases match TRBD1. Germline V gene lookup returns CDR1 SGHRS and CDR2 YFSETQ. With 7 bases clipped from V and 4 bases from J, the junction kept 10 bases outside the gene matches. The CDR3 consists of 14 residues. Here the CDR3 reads CASSLTGWGTEAFF. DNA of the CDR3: TGCGCCAGCTCCTTGACAGGGTGGGGCACTGAAGCTTTCTTT.

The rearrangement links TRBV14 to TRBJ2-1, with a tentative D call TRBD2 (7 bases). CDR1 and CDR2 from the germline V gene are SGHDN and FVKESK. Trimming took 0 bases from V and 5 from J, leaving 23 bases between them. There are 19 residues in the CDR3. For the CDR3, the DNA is TGTGCCAGCAGCCAAGACCCCGTGGGGGGGCTAAGGGGAGACAATGAGCAGTTCTTC. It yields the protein CASSQDPVGGLRGDNEQFF.

The CDR3 reads CASIASLRNQPQHF. CDR3 coding DNA: TGTGCCAGCATCGCAAGTCTCAGAAATCAGCCCCAGCATTTT. V gene TRBV21-1 combines with J gene TRBJ1-5; the DNA was not used to check the table's D call, TRBD1. TRBV21-1 is termed a pseudogene. This CDR3 contains 14 residues.

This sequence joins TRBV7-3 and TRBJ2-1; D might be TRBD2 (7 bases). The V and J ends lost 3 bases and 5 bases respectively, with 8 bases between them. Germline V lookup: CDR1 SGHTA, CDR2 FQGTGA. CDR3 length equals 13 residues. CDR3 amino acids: CASSLGGHNEQFF. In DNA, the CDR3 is TGTGCCAGCAGCTTGGGGGGGCACAATGAGCAGTTCTTC.

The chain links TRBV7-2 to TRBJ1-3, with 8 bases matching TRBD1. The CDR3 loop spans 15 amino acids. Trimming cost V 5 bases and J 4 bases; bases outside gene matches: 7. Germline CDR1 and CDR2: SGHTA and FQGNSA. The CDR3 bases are TGTGCCAGCAGCATCCGGACAGGGCCAGGAAACACCATATATTTT. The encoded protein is CASSIRTGPGNTIYF.

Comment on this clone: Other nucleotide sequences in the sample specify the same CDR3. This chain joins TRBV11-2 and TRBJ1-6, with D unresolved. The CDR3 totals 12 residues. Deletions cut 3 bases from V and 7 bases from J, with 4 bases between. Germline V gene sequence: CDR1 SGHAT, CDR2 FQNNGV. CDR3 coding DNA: TGTGCCAGCAGCTTCGGGAATTCACCCCTCCACTTT. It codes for CASSFGNSPLHF.

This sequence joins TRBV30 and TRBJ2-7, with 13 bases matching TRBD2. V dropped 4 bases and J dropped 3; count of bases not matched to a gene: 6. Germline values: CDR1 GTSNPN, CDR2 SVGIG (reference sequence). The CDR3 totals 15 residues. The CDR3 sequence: CAWNSGLAGLYEQYF. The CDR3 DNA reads TGTGCCTGGAACTCGGGACTAGCGGGGCTCTACGAGCAGTACTTC.

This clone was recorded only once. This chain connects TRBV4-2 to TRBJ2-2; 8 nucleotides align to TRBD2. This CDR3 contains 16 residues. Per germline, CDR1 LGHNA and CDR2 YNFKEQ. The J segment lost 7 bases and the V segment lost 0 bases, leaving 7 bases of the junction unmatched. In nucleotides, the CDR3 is TGTGCCAGCAGCCAAGATAAGGGACTAGGGTACGGGGAGCTGTTTTTT. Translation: CASSQDKGLGYGELFF.

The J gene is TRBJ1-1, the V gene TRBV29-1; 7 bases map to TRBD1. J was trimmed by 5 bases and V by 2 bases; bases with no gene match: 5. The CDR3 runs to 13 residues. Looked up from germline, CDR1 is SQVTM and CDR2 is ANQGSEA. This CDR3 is CSVERSGGTEAFF. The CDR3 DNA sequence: TGCAGCGTTGAAAGATCAGGGGGTACTGAAGCTTTCTTT.

Here the CDR3 reads CASSLSLGYGYTF. CDR3 DNA sequence: TGTGCCAGCAGCTTATCACTTGGTTATGGCTACACCTTC. The chain couples TRBV7-9 to TRBJ1-2; D remains ambiguous. The germline CDR1 and CDR2 sequences are SEHNR and FQNEAQ (reference sequence). The CDR3 covers 13 residues. Trimming left V 2 bases short and J 5 bases short, with 9 bases between.

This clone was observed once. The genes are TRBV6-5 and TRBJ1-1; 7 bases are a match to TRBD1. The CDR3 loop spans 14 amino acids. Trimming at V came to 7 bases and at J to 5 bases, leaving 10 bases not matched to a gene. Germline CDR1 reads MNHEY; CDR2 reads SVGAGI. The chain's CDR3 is CASKEGAGGTEAFF. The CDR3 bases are TGTGCCAGCAAGGAGGGGGCAGGGGGGACTGAAGCTTTCTTT.

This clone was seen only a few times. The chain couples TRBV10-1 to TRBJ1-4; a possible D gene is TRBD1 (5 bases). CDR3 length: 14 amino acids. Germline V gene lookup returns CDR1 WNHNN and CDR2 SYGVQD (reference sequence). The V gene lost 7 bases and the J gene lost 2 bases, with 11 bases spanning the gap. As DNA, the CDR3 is TGCGCCAGCACTGGGGGGTTGACTAATGAAAAACTGTTTTTT. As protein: CASTGGLTNEKLFF.

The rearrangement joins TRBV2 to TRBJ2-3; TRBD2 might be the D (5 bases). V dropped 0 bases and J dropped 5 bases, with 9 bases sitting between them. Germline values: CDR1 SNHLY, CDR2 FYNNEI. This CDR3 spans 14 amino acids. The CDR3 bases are TGTGCCAGCAGTGAAGCGGGAGTAGGAGATACGCAGTATTTT. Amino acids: CASSEAGVGDTQYF. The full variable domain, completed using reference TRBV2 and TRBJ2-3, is EPEVTQTPSHQVTQMGQEVILRCVPISNHLYFYWYRQILGQKVEFLVSFYNNEISEKSEIFDDQFSVERPDGSNFTLKIRSTKLEDSAMYFCASSEAGVGDTQYFGPGTRLTVL.